Below, 6 T cell receptor beta chains from the same sample are listed, as sequenced in a study of T-cell memory formation after mild COVID-19. MiXCR, run by TCRdb on the 5' RACE reads, gives a single entry per CDR3 protein. The table has 100,000 to 150,000 distinct CDR3 sequences, 5% to 6.5% seen once; the top ten hold around 2%. The specimen was PBMCs or a T cell subset sorted from them (not recorded which). These receptor sequences come from an adult woman who had mild COVID-19 (a few samples of this study predate the infection). Cell type and time point are not known.

This chain links TRBV7-9 with TRBJ2-7; D is unresolved. This CDR3 has 15 residues. Trimming cost V 1 base and J 2 bases, with 12 bases left between them. Per the germline V gene, CDR1 is SEHNR and CDR2 is FQNEAQ (reference sequence). The CDR3 DNA reads as TGTGCCAGCAGCTTAGGAGTTTATCCGGCCTACGAGCAGTACTTC. It is translated as CASSLGVYPAYEQYF.

This clonotype was seen at least ten times. The chain carries TRBV5-5 and TRBJ1-6; D uncertain. Germline lookup yields CDR1 SGHKS and CDR2 YYEKEE (reference sequence). V lost 1 base and J 7 bases, leaving 3 bases between the germline ends. The CDR3 consists of 12 residues. The CDR3 is CASSLQNSPLHF. DNA of the CDR3: TGTGCCAGCAGCTTGCAGAATTCACCCCTCCACTTT.

The gene calls are TRBV4-1 and TRBJ2-1; 14 bases fit TRBD2. Germline CDR1 is MGHRA and CDR2 is YSYEKL. V shed 3 bases, J shed 5 bases, and the junction held 3 bases outside the gene matches. This CDR3 is 16 amino acids long. The CDR3 DNA reads TGCGCCAGCAGCCACCGACTAGCGGGGGGGAACAATGAGCAGTTCTTC. Amino acid sequence: CASSHRLAGGNNEQFF.

This clonotype was found a few times. The chain has TRBV14 and TRBJ1-5; D remains ambiguous. The V end was cut by 4 bases, the J end by 9 bases, with 19 bases between. Germline V gene lookup returns CDR1 SGHDN and CDR2 FVKESK. The CDR3 is 15 amino acids. The CDR3 DNA sequence: TGTGCCAGCAGCCCTCGTACGGCCCCTCCATCGCCCCAGCATTTT. Translated, it gives CASSPRTAPPSPQHF.

In this sample, this clonotype turned up a few times. V usage is TRBV10-3 and J usage is TRBJ1-2, with 8 bases fitting TRBD1. The germline V gene encodes CDR1 ENHRY and CDR2 SYGVKD. Losses at the gene ends were 4 bases for V and 0 bases for J; bases not matched to a gene: 7. The CDR3 has 16 amino acids. The DNA of the CDR3 is TGTGCCATCAGTGGAAGGACAGGGCCCACTAACTATGGCTACACCTTC. Its protein product is CAISGRTGPTNYGYTF.

V usage is TRBV14 and J usage is TRBJ1-1; a weak D match, TRBD1 (5 bases). Deletions cut 1 base from V and 3 bases from J, with 12 bases between. Germline V gene sequence: CDR1 SGHDN, CDR2 FVKESK. The CDR3 loop spans 15 amino acids. The CDR3 coding sequence is TGTGCCAGCAGCCAAGGAGGGGCGTCGGACACTGAAGCTTTCTTT. It specifies CASSQGGASDTEAFF.